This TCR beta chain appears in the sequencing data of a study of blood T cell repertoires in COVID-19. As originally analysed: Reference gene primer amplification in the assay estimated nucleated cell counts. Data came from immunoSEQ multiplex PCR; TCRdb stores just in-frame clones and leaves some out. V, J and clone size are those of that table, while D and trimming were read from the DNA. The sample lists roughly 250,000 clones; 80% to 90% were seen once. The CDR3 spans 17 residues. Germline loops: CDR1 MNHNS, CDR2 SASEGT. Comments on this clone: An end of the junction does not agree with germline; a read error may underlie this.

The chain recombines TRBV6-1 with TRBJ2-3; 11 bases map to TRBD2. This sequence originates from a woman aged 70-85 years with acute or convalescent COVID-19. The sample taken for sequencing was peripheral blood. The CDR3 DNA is TGTGCCAGCAGTGATCCTAGACTAGCGGGACGGACAGGTACGCAGTATTTT. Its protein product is CASSDPRLAGRTGTQYF.